This TCR beta chain was captured in a study of T cell changes during pregnancy in multiple sclerosis. Clones were sequenced by immunoSEQ multiplex PCR, and TCRdb holds only the in-frame ones, with some missing. The table records about 75,000 clones, 85% to 95% of them present only once. V was pared by 2 bases and J by 5 bases, with 7 bases of the junction left unmatched. CDR1 is MNHEY and CDR2 is SVGAGI in the germline V gene. CDR3 length: 15 residues. The clonotype originates from a female donor with multiple sclerosis, enrolled in a pregnancy study. The sequencing used CD4+ T cells from peripheral blood mononuclear cells, collected after pregnancy. The gene calls are TRBV6-5 and TRBJ2-5; 8 nucleotides match TRBD2. The CDR3 DNA follows: TGTGCCAGCAGTTACCTCGCGGGAGGAGGCGAGACCCAGTACTTC. This sequence encodes CASSYLAGGGETQYF.